The 29 T cell receptor beta chains in this list originate from one sample, sequenced in a study of regulatory T cells in long-lasting Graves disease. Assembly of TCR beta libraries relied on iRepertoire HTBI primers together with Arm-PCR of CDR3 regions. Via MiXCR, TCRdb re-called the multiplex PCR reads, giving one row per CDR3 protein. The sample consists of roughly 420,000 distinct CDR3 sequences, 12% to 15% of them appearing once. Time point specified: newly diagnosed GD, antithyroid drugs for less than 3 months. RNA from PBMCs was the source of the TCR library. The same sample was also used in a study of T cells in Graves' hyperthyroidism and ophthalmopathy.

The input for sequencing was peripheral blood mononuclear cells (PBMCs), taken at new diagnosis, from a patient treated with antithyroid drugs. The receptors originated from a woman in her forties or fifties with Graves disease.

This clonotype was recorded a few times. The chain couples TRBV6-2 or TRBV6-3 to TRBJ2-3; D is uncertain. This CDR3 is built from 16 residues. V was shortened by 0 bases and J by 4 bases, with 14 bases between the two germline ends. Germline assignment: CDR1 MNHEY and CDR2 SVGEGT. The CDR3 loop reads CASSYSGYIKADTQYF. The CDR3 coding sequence is TGTGCCAGCAGTTACTCAGGGTACATAAAGGCAGATACGCAGTATTTT.

This clonotype was seen at least ten times. V gene TRBV2 combines with J gene TRBJ2-7; 8 bases are a match to TRBD2. Germline V gene data show CDR1 as SNHLY and CDR2 as FYNNEI. Germline trimming cut 6 bases from V and 0 bases from J; bases unmatched to any gene: 4. This CDR3 comprises 14 residues. CDR3 sequence reads: CASSTGLVSYEQYF. For the CDR3, the DNA is TGTGCCAGCAGCACGGGACTAGTCTCCTACGAGCAGTACTTC.

Many counts were recorded for this clonotype. The chain carries TRBV18 and TRBJ1-1; D call uncertain. Trimming pared 2 bases from V and 0 bases from J, leaving 10 bases between. This CDR3 comprises 15 residues. Germline V gene sequence: CDR1 KGHSH, CDR2 LQKENI. The DNA of the CDR3 is TGTGCCAGCTCACCATACTCTCCCATGAACACTGAAGCTTTCTTT. The encoded protein is CASSPYSPMNTEAFF.

This clonotype was recorded many times. The genes are TRBV28 and TRBJ2-2; D unresolved. This CDR3 is built from 15 residues. Germline CDR1 is MDHEN and CDR2 is SYDVKM. V lost 3 bases and J lost 0, with 8 bases in between. The CDR3, as DNA: TGTGCCAGCAGTTTCTTTCCAACGAACACCGGGGAGCTGTTTTTT. It specifies CASSFFPTNTGELFF.

The rearrangement links TRBV6-2 or TRBV6-3 to TRBJ1-5; 12 bases fit TRBD1. This CDR3 has 17 amino acids. From germline, CDR1 is MNHEY and CDR2 SVGEGT. V lost 0 bases to trimming and J lost 5 bases; unmatched junction nucleotides: 5. The CDR3 is CASSYSRDRGPHQPQHF. CDR3 nucleotide sequence: TGTGCCAGCAGTTACTCGAGGGACAGGGGGCCCCATCAGCCCCAGCATTTT.

In regard to this clonotype: A single base separates this from a much larger clone, so it may be a read error. The chain uses TRBV6-1 and TRBJ2-1, with D tentatively TRBD1 (6 bases). Germline CDR1 and CDR2: MNHNS and SASEGT. This CDR3 is built from 15 residues. Between the trimmed V and J ends, which lost 10 bases and 4 bases, there was a span of 20 bases. The chain's CDR3 is CANTVQGLRYNEQFF. The CDR3 DNA sequence: TGTGCCAACACTGTACAGGGCCTACGGTACAATGAGCAGTTCTTC.

The chain links TRBV6-1 to TRBJ2-3, with 11 nucleotides matching TRBD2. The J segment lost 3 bases and the V segment lost 6 bases, leaving 8 bases of the junction unmatched. The CDR3 sequence is 16 residues long. The germline V gene encodes CDR1 MNHNS and CDR2 SASEGT. The CDR3 loop reads CASRKLAGVGTDTQYF. The CDR3 coding sequence is TGTGCCAGCAGGAAACTAGCGGGAGTAGGTACAGATACGCAGTATTTT.

This chain connects TRBV6-1 to TRBJ2-5; the D is unclear. The CDR3 contains 12 residues. V lost 7 bases to trimming and J lost 2 bases, with 8 bases between them. The germline V gene encodes CDR1 MNHNS and CDR2 SASEGT. DNA of the CDR3: TGTGCCAGCACGGAGCTTCAAGAGACCCAGTACTTC. Translation gives CASTELQETQYF.

This clonotype has at least ten counts. This chain connects TRBV12-3 or TRBV12-4 to TRBJ2-7, with 7 bases identical to TRBD1. Trimming at V came to 6 bases and at J to 3 bases, leaving 5 bases not matched to a gene. CDR3 length: 13 residues. Written as DNA, the CDR3 is TGTGCCAGCAGGAGCGACAGGGTCTACGAGCAGTACTTC. This codes for CASRSDRVYEQYF.

This clonotype occurred a few times. The rearrangement uses TRBV5-1 and TRBJ1-4; D is unclear. The CDR3 is 14 residues long. V was cut by 0 bases and J by 5 bases, with 8 bases left in between. The germline V gene has CDR1 SGHRS and CDR2 YFSETQ. CDR3 residues: CASSLAMPNEKLFF. DNA of the CDR3: TGCGCCAGCAGCTTGGCCATGCCCAATGAAAAACTGTTTTTT.

This clonotype was found many times. This sequence joins TRBV7-2 and TRBJ1-4, with no clear D. The length of the CDR3 is 14 residues. V was clipped by 2 bases and J by 7 bases, with 11 bases between them. Looked up from germline, CDR1 is SGHTA and CDR2 is FQGNSA. The CDR3 DNA follows: TGTGCCAGCAGCTTAATGCCCAACATTGAAAAACTGTTTTTT. The encoded protein is CASSLMPNIEKLFF. The full variable domain, in which reference TRBV7-2 and TRBJ1-4 provide the parts outside the CDR3, is GAGVSQSPSNKVTEKGKDVELRCDPISGHTALYWYRQSLGQGLEFLIYFQGNSAPDKSGLPSDRFSAERTGGSVSTLTIQRTQQEDSAVYLCASSLMPNIEKLFFGSGTQLSVL.

This clonotype was counted at least ten times. This CDR3 is CSTEQGVNEQFF. Written as DNA, the CDR3 is TGCAGCACCGAGCAGGGGGTCAATGAGCAGTTCTTC. The chain couples TRBV29-1 to TRBJ2-1; 7 nucleotides match TRBD1. The CDR3 covers 12 residues. Germline lookup yields CDR1 SQVTM and CDR2 ANQGSEA. V dropped 8 bases and J dropped 6; count of bases not matched to a gene: 7.

The chain is built from TRBV7-2 and TRBJ1-5, with D uncertain. The germline V gene has CDR1 SGHTA and CDR2 FQGNSA. The CDR3 runs to 15 residues. With 1 base removed from V and 7 bases from J, the gap between germline ends came to 14 bases. The CDR3 nucleotides read TGTGCCAGCAGCTTAGGGCGCGGCTTTTGGCAGCCCCAGCATTTT. As protein: CASSLGRGFWQPQHF. Full variable domain (missing parts from reference TRBV7-2 and TRBJ1-5): GAGVSQSPSNKVTEKGKDVELRCDPISGHTALYWYRQSLGQGLEFLIYFQGNSAPDKSGLPSDRFSAERTGGSVSTLTIQRTQQEDSAVYLCASSLGRGFWQPQHFGDGTRLSIL.

This clonotype came up a few times. This sequence joins TRBV6-1 and TRBJ1-3; 7 bases align to TRBD1. V shed 6 bases, J shed 0 bases, and the junction held 17 bases outside the gene matches. The CDR3 length is 19 residues. Germline V lookup: CDR1 MNHNS, CDR2 SASEGT. This CDR3 is CASRNTYPTGKSSGNTIYF. CDR3 nucleotides: TGTGCCAGCAGAAATACGTACCCGACAGGGAAGAGCTCTGGAAACACCATATATTTT.

The table lists this clonotype with many counts. Compared with germline, one end of the junction differs, possibly owing to a read error. The chain recombines TRBV5-1 with TRBJ2-3; 8 positions agree with TRBD2. The CDR3 is 17 amino acids. Germline-derived CDR1 and CDR2 are SGHRS and YFSETQ. The CDR3 here is CASSLFASGGSTDTQYF. In DNA form, the CDR3 reads TGTGCCAGCAGCTTGTTCGCCAGCGGGGGTAGCACAGATACGCAGTATTTT.

This clonotype was seen a few times. The chain is built from TRBV6-1 and TRBJ1-2; 8 bases are shared with TRBD1. The junction had 4 bases not matched to a gene; V was cut back by 5 bases and J by 2 bases. Germline CDR1 reads MNHNS; CDR2 reads SASEGT. The CDR3 is 14 amino acids. The CDR3 here is CASSLGQENYGYTF. The CDR3 coding sequence is TGTGCCAGCAGTCTGGGACAGGAGAACTATGGCTACACCTTC.

CDR3 protein: CASSYSKYGRMNTEAFF. In nucleotides, the CDR3 is TGTGCCAGCAGTTACTCGAAATATGGAAGAATGAACACTGAAGCTTTCTTT. J is TRBJ1-1 and V is TRBV6-5; no firm D call. Per germline, CDR1 MNHEY and CDR2 SVGAGI. The V end lost 0 bases, the J end lost 0 bases, and 14 bases lay between the germline ends. The CDR3 sequence is 17 residues long.

V and J are TRBV12-3 or TRBV12-4 and TRBJ2-3; D unclear. The CDR3 sequence is 11 residues long. The germline V and J ends were trimmed by 3 bases and 5 bases, with 3 bases remaining between them. This CDR3 reads CASSFVDTQYF. The CDR3 region has the DNA TGTGCCAGCAGTTTCGTAGATACGCAGTATTTT.

This clonotype was detected once. The rearrangement uses TRBV6-1 and TRBJ2-5; 7 positions agree with TRBD1. V lost 4 bases to trimming and J lost 2 bases; unmatched junction nucleotides: 7. Germline V gene lookup returns CDR1 MNHNS and CDR2 SASEGT. The CDR3 spans 15 residues. CDR3 loop: CASSVTGTVQETQYF. The CDR3, as DNA: TGTGCCAGCAGTGTTACAGGGACAGTTCAAGAGACCCAGTACTTC.

There are many counts of this clonotype. This rearrangement joins TRBV3-1 to TRBJ2-2; 7 bases line up with TRBD2. The V gene's germline CDR1 is LGHDT and CDR2 YNNKEL (reference sequence). Trimming removed 3 bases from V and 2 bases from J; junction bases left unmatched: 6. CDR3 size: 16 residues. In nucleotides, the CDR3 is TGTGCCAGCAGCCACCCGAGCGGGATCAACACCGGGGAGCTGTTTTTT. As protein: CASSHPSGINTGELFF.

This clonotype has only a few counts. The V call is TRBV3-1, the J call TRBJ2-7, with 7 bases fitting TRBD2. The CDR3 consists of 13 residues. Germline lookup yields CDR1 LGHDT and CDR2 YNNKEL (reference sequence). With 4 bases clipped from V and 4 bases from J, the junction kept 4 bases outside the gene matches. The CDR3 DNA is TGTGCCAGCAGCCGCGGGGGTTTGTACGAGCAGTACTTC. Translation gives CASSRGGLYEQYF.

This clonotype was seen only a few times. V usage is TRBV6-1 and J usage is TRBJ2-7; 7 bases agree with TRBD1. Looked up from germline, CDR1 is MNHNS and CDR2 is SASEGT. The V segment lost 10 bases and the J segment 3 bases; nucleotides outside the gene matches: 6. This CDR3 is 12 amino acids long. The CDR3 region is CAIVDRYYEQYF. The CDR3 DNA follows: TGTGCCATCGTGGACAGGTACTACGAGCAGTACTTC.

The chain is built from TRBV28 and TRBJ2-1; D is undetermined. Germline loops: CDR1 MDHEN, CDR2 SYDVKM. The CDR3 spans 15 residues. The ends were cut back, 7 bases at V and 0 bases at J, with 13 bases in the middle. CDR3 region: CASTLHSTSYNEQFF. The CDR3 nucleotides are TGTGCCAGCACCCTCCACAGTACCTCCTACAATGAGCAGTTCTTC.

This clonotype was observed many times. The chain is built from TRBV3-1 and TRBJ2-7; D is possibly TRBD1 (5 bases). The CDR3 has 14 amino acids. Trimming shortened V by 2 bases and J by 6 bases, and 14 bases separated the two germline ends. The germline CDR1 and CDR2 sequences are LGHDT and YNNKEL (reference sequence). CDR3 coding DNA: TGTGCCAGCAGCCAACTCAGGGCTACGAGCGAGCAGTACTTC. This encodes CASSQLRATSEQYF.

This clonotype came up many times. The chain is built from TRBV4-1 and TRBJ1-2, with D possibly matching TRBD1 (5 bases). The CDR3 length is 15 residues. Trimming pared 1 base from V and 8 bases from J, leaving 17 bases between. Per the germline V gene, CDR1 is MGHRA and CDR2 is YSYEKL. The CDR3 bases are TGCGCCAGCAGCCAAGGAGGGGCCGACCTATGGGGCTACACCTTC. The encoded protein is CASSQGGADLWGYTF.

This clonotype has ten or more counts. The chain is built from TRBV18 and TRBJ2-1; 9 positions match TRBD1. The V gene end was trimmed by 6 bases and the J gene end by 7 bases; junction bases not matched to a gene: 7. Looked up from germline, CDR1 is KGHSH and CDR2 is LQKENI. CDR3 length: 14 amino acids. As DNA, the CDR3 is TGTGCCAGCTCGAACAGGGGGCGGTTTAATGAGCAGTTCTTC. It yields the protein CASSNRGRFNEQFF.

This clonotype occurred many times. The chain is built from TRBV6-5 and TRBJ2-5; 7 nucleotides line up with TRBD2. V shed 4 bases and J 4 bases; nucleotides not matched to a gene: 3. Germline loops: CDR1 MNHEY, CDR2 SVGAGI. This CDR3 has 13 amino acids. The CDR3 protein is CASSFSGGETQYF. The CDR3 DNA sequence: TGTGCCAGCAGTTTTTCGGGAGGAGAGACCCAGTACTTC.

J is TRBJ1-6 and V is TRBV9; no clear D. V lost 0 bases, J lost 7 bases, and 11 bases lay in between. CDR3 length: 15 amino acids. Germline-derived CDR1 and CDR2 are SGDLS and YYNGEE. The CDR3 loop reads CASSVGEVPNSPLHF. The CDR3 DNA is TGTGCCAGCAGCGTAGGGGAGGTCCCGAATTCACCCCTCCACTTT.

This clonotype was counted a few times. The chain carries TRBV19 and TRBJ1-1; D gene unclear. CDR3 length equals 15 residues. Germline V gives CDR1 LNHDA, CDR2 SQIVND (reference sequence). The V and J ends lost 2 bases and 6 bases respectively, with 16 bases between them. CDR3 amino acids: CASSIQEAAEPEAFF. Here the CDR3 DNA reads TGTGCCAGTAGTATACAGGAGGCGGCGGAGCCTGAAGCTTTCTTT. Full variable domain (rest looked up from reference TRBV19 and TRBJ1-1): DGGITQSPKYLFRKEGQNVTLSCEQNLNHDAMYWYRQDPGQGLRLIYYSQIVNDFQKGDIAEGYSVSREKKESFPLTVTSAQKNPTAFYLCASSIQEAAEPEAFFGQGTRLTVV.